Below are 30 T cell receptor beta chains sequenced from a single sample in a study of OX40 agonist ivuxolimab in advanced cancers. Using immunoSEQ multiplex PCR, the repertoire was profiled, and TCRdb retains in-frame clones only, with some absent. Of tens of thousands of clones listed, roughly 80% are singletons. The sequences come from CD4+ or CD8+ T cells sorted from blood, collected in a trial of the OX40 agonist ivuxolimab. These receptors were obtained from an adult with an advanced solid tumor such as melanoma, head and neck, liver or kidney cancer.

The rearrangement links TRBV15 to TRBJ1-4; perhaps TRBD1 as D (6 bases). Trimming pared 5 bases from V and 8 bases from J, leaving 24 bases between. The CDR3 is made up of 17 amino acids. Germline V gene lookup returns CDR1 LNHNV and CDR2 YYDKDF (reference sequence). The CDR3 nucleotides read TGTGCCACCAGCGCCCTCTCAAGCACAGGGAGCGGAGAAAAACTGTTTTTT. Translated: CATSALSSTGSGEKLFF.

V is TRBV28 and J is TRBJ2-5, with TRBD2 identical over 9 bases. The germline V gene has CDR1 MDHEN and CDR2 SYDVKM. J lost 0 bases, V lost 6 bases, and 14 bases had no gene match. The CDR3 spans 18 residues. The CDR3, as DNA: TGTGCCAGCAGCCCCTGGGGTGGCGGGGGGGAGTACCAAGAGACCCAGTACTTC. Amino acids: CASSPWGGGGEYQETQYF.

This clone was found a few times. The chain carries TRBV9 and TRBJ2-1; TRBD1 or TRBD2 may be the D gene (5 bases each). The V end lost 0 bases, the J end lost 5 bases, and 12 bases lay between the germline ends. CDR1 is SGDLS, CDR2 YYNGEE, per germline. The CDR3 totals 15 residues. CDR3 bases: TGTGCCAGCAGCGTAGCCGGGGACCGCGACAATGAGCAGTTCTTC. Translated, it gives CASSVAGDRDNEQFF.

The chain uses TRBV28 and TRBJ1-4; D is uncertain. The germline V and J ends were trimmed by 2 bases and 10 bases, with 8 bases remaining between them. Germline-derived CDR1 and CDR2 are MDHEN and SYDVKM. The CDR3 has 12 residues. CDR3 region: CASSLGLGKLFF. The CDR3 DNA is TGTGCCAGCAGTTTAGGGCTAGGAAAACTGTTTTTT.

This chain uses TRBV10-3 with TRBJ2-7; no clear D gene. The CDR3 totals 10 residues. Trimming removed 8 bases from V and 3 bases from J, with 5 bases in between. Germline V lookup: CDR1 ENHRY, CDR2 SYGVKD. This CDR3 reads CAIGNYEQYF. For the CDR3, the DNA is TGTGCCATCGGAAACTACGAGCAGTACTTC.

The sample holds one count of this clone. The gene calls are TRBV5-6 and TRBJ1-2, with D unclear. Per the germline V gene, CDR1 is SGHDT and CDR2 is YYEEEE. V was clipped by 6 bases and J by 0 bases, with 24 bases between them. The CDR3 loop spans 18 amino acids. The CDR3 DNA reads TGTGCCAGCACCATTTTACTATCGGCAACGGGAACTAACTATGGCTACACCTTC. The encoded protein is CASTILLSATGTNYGYTF. Complete variable domain (other parts from reference TRBV5-6 and TRBJ1-2): DAGVTQSPTHLIKTRGQQVTLRCSPKSGHDTVSWYQQALGQGPQFIFQYYEEEERQRGNFPDRFSGHQFPNYSSELNVNALLLGDSALYLCASTILLSATGTNYGYTFGSGTRLTVV.

This sequence joins TRBV6-1 and TRBJ2-7, with unresolved D. Trimming took 6 bases from V and 6 from J, leaving 15 bases between them. The length of the CDR3 is 13 residues. The V gene's germline CDR1 is MNHNS and CDR2 SASEGT. CDR3 in amino acids: CASRSRNALEQYF. The CDR3 coding sequence is TGTGCCAGCAGGTCCAGAAATGCCCTCGAGCAGTACTTC.

The rearrangement uses TRBV28 and TRBJ1-4; 8 bases align to TRBD1. J lost 6 bases, V lost 5 bases, and 8 bases had no gene match. The germline V gene encodes CDR1 MDHEN and CDR2 SYDVKM. CDR3 length equals 15 residues. CDR3 protein: CASSLQTGADEKLFF. Here the CDR3 DNA reads TGTGCCAGCAGTCTCCAGACAGGGGCGGATGAAAAACTGTTTTTT.

J is TRBJ2-7 and V is TRBV5-1; 9 bases are shared with TRBD1. Germline V gives CDR1 SGHRS, CDR2 YFSETQ. V was clipped by 3 bases and J by 0 bases; unmatched bases: 4. This CDR3 spans 15 amino acids. This chain's CDR3 is CASSSPDRGSYEQYF. The CDR3 DNA reads TGCGCCAGCAGCTCCCCGGACAGGGGCTCCTACGAGCAGTACTTC.

The gene calls are TRBV30 and TRBJ2-5; the D is unclear. CDR3 length: 13 amino acids. The V gene lost 2 bases and the J gene lost 6 bases, with 13 bases spanning the gap. In germline, CDR1 is GTSNPN, CDR2 SVGIG (reference sequence). The CDR3 region has the DNA TGTGCCTGGAGTAGCCAGGCCGATAAGACCCAGTACTTC. It is translated as CAWSSQADKTQYF.

This clone was observed a single time. V and J are TRBV6-1 and TRBJ1-1; a possible D gene is TRBD1 (5 bases). V was shortened by 3 bases and J by 2 bases, with 10 bases between the two germline ends. The length of the CDR3 is 14 residues. Per germline, CDR1 MNHNS and CDR2 SASEGT. The CDR3 bases are TGTGCCAGCAGTGATTCCGGGGGTAACACTGAAGCTTTCTTT. Encoded protein: CASSDSGGNTEAFF.

This clone was seen just once. The V gene is TRBV6-4, the J gene TRBJ2-7; TRBD1 or TRBD2 may be the D gene (5 bases each). V lost 3 bases and J 0 bases, leaving 12 bases between the germline ends. The CDR3 spans 15 residues. In germline, CDR1 is MRHNA, CDR2 SNTAGT. The CDR3 nucleotides read TGTGCCAGCAGTGAATGGGACGGACCCTCCTACGAGCAGTACTTC. Translation gives CASSEWDGPSYEQYF.

The V call is TRBV10-2, the J call TRBJ2-7, with D perhaps being TRBD1 or TRBD2 (5 bases each). The germline gives CDR1 WSHSY, CDR2 SAAADI. The CDR3 loop spans 13 amino acids. The V gene lost 6 bases and the J gene lost 7 bases, with 16 bases spanning the gap. Here the CDR3 DNA reads TGCGCCAGCAGGGACATGGGAGCGATTGAGCAGTACTTC. Translating it yields CASRDMGAIEQYF.

V usage is TRBV4-1 and J usage is TRBJ1-4; D possibly corresponds to TRBD1 (5 bases). This CDR3 has 16 amino acids. Trimming shortened V by 4 bases and J by 7 bases, and 19 bases separated the two germline ends. In germline, CDR1 is MGHRA, CDR2 YSYEKL. The CDR3 DNA follows: TGCGCCAGCAGCCCCGGAGGCGGGGGGTTAGGTGAAAAACTGTTTTTT. The encoded protein is CASSPGGGGLGEKLFF.

V is TRBV4-1 and J is TRBJ1-4; tentatively, D is TRBD1 (6 bases). This CDR3 comprises 13 residues. V dropped 4 bases and J dropped 8 bases, with 11 bases sitting between them. Germline assignment: CDR1 MGHRA and CDR2 YSYEKL. The CDR3 sequence: CASSPQGREKLFF. The CDR3, as DNA: TGCGCCAGCAGCCCACAGGGTAGGGAAAAACTGTTTTTT.

The gene calls are TRBV29-1 and TRBJ2-3, with 13 bases aligning to TRBD2. V lost 6 bases and J lost 1; bases outside the gene matches: 10. This CDR3 contains 17 residues. Per the germline V gene, CDR1 is SQVTM and CDR2 is ANQGSEA. CDR3 nucleotide sequence: TGCAGCGTCGCTGGGACTAGCGGGGATGGGGGCACAGATACGCAGTATTTT. Its protein product is CSVAGTSGDGGTDTQYF.

The rearrangement joins TRBV27 to TRBJ2-7; 9 bases are shared with TRBD1. The CDR3 runs to 14 residues. Germline loops: CDR1 MNHEY, CDR2 SMNVEV (reference sequence). V was clipped by 2 bases and J by 5 bases; unmatched bases: 4. DNA for the CDR3: TGTGCCAGCAGTTTAGGGACAGGGTACAACGAGCAGTACTTC. Protein: CASSLGTGYNEQYF.

The rearrangement joins TRBV27 to TRBJ2-3; 11 positions agree with TRBD2. The CDR3 length is 17 residues. Germline lookup yields CDR1 MNHEY and CDR2 SMNVEV (reference sequence). V shed 1 base, J shed 1 base, and the junction held 4 bases outside the gene matches. Here the CDR3 DNA reads TGTGCCAGCAGTTTATTACTAGCGGGAGAAGGCACAGATACGCAGTATTTT. As protein: CASSLLLAGEGTDTQYF.

This clone is judged medium-sized (0.01 to 0.1%). V usage is TRBV5-5 and J usage is TRBJ2-7, with 8 bases lining up with TRBD2. The CDR3 covers 12 residues. V trimming: 10 bases; J trimming: 5 bases; junction bases outside the gene matches: 8. Germline assignment: CDR1 SGHKS and CDR2 YYEKEE (reference sequence). The CDR3 DNA sequence: TGTGCCTACAGGAGGCGGGAGGACGAGCAGTACTTC. This codes for CAYRRREDEQYF.

V is TRBV19 and J is TRBJ2-4, with D uncertain. Germline values: CDR1 LNHDA, CDR2 SQIVND (reference sequence). The CDR3 runs to 11 residues. Trimming took 1 base from V and 7 from J, leaving 2 bases between them. The CDR3 sequence is CASSIANIQYF. Here the CDR3 DNA reads TGTGCCAGTAGTATAGCCAACATTCAGTACTTC.

CDR3 residues: CSAGQVASTDTQYF. The CDR3 nucleotides read TGCAGCGCCGGACAGGTAGCTAGCACAGATACGCAGTATTTT. The rearrangement links TRBV29-1 to TRBJ2-3; 7 nucleotides agree with TRBD1. The V gene end was trimmed by 7 bases and the J gene end by 0 bases; junction bases not matched to a gene: 7. Germline V lookup: CDR1 SQVTM, CDR2 ANQGSEA. CDR3 length: 14 residues.

The count of this clone is one. The chain couples TRBV9 to TRBJ1-1; D may be TRBD1 (6 bases). The germline V gene encodes CDR1 SGDLS and CDR2 YYNGEE. The CDR3 sequence is 13 residues long. Trimming took off 1 base at V and 6 bases at J, with 10 bases between the two ends. DNA of the CDR3: TGTGCCAGCAGCGTAACAGGGAGGTCTGAAGCTTTCTTT. Protein sequence: CASSVTGRSEAFF.

The V and J genes are TRBV9 and TRBJ2-5; D is unresolved. V lost 0 bases and J lost 5, with 2 bases in between. The V gene's germline CDR1 is SGDLS and CDR2 YYNGEE. The CDR3 is made up of 11 amino acids. CDR3 sequence: CASSVDETQYF. The CDR3 DNA follows: TGTGCCAGCAGCGTAGACGAGACCCAGTACTTC.

The genes are TRBV5-6 and TRBJ2-3, with 8 bases that match TRBD1. CDR1 SGHDT and CDR2 YYEEEE come from the germline V gene. V trimming: 1 base; J trimming: 3 bases; junction bases outside the gene matches: 7. The CDR3 runs 16 residues. CDR3 coding DNA: TGTGCCAGCAGCTTGCAGGGGGCCCTATGGACAGATACGCAGTATTTT. Translating it yields CASSLQGALWTDTQYF.

This clone appeared a few times. The chain uses TRBV4-2 and TRBJ2-7; D is perhaps TRBD1 (5 bases). The CDR3 extends over 12 amino acids. Germline V gives CDR1 LGHNA, CDR2 YNFKEQ. V shed 1 base and J shed 5 bases, with 6 bases lying between them. The CDR3 is CASSQGQHEQYF. CDR3 sequence (DNA): TGTGCCAGCAGCCAAGGACAGCACGAGCAGTACTTC.

A single count supports this clone. The chain is built from TRBV6-1 and TRBJ2-7; 8 bases agree with TRBD1. The CDR3 runs 14 residues. The V segment lost 5 bases and the J segment 1 base; nucleotides outside the gene matches: 4. The germline V gene encodes CDR1 MNHNS and CDR2 SASEGT. Written as DNA, the CDR3 is TGTGCCAGCAGTCCATGGACAGGGTCCTACGAGCAGTACTTC. It is translated as CASSPWTGSYEQYF.

This chain uses TRBV5-4 with TRBJ1-1; D unresolved. Per the germline V gene, CDR1 is SGHNT and CDR2 is YYREEE (reference sequence). The ends were cut back, 0 bases at V and 11 bases at J, with 14 bases in the middle. This CDR3 region has 13 residues. The CDR3 DNA reads TGTGCCAGCAGCTTGGTGGCCCACCCGGAGGCTTTCTTT. This sequence encodes CASSLVAHPEAFF.

The J gene is TRBJ1-5, the V gene TRBV7-2; a possible D gene is TRBD1 (6 bases). The CDR3 has 14 residues. Germline V gene data show CDR1 as SGHTA and CDR2 as FQGNSA. Trimming shortened V by 3 bases and J by 1 base, and 7 bases separated the two germline ends. The CDR3, as DNA: TGTGCCAGCAGCTTTACAGGGAGCAATCAGCCCCAGCATTTT. The encoded protein is CASSFTGSNQPQHF.

The chain is built from TRBV10-3 and TRBJ1-1; a possible D gene is TRBD1 (5 bases). Germline assignment: CDR1 ENHRY and CDR2 SYGVKD. This CDR3 is built from 13 residues. V dropped 6 bases and J dropped 4 bases, with 12 bases sitting between them. CDR3 coding DNA: TGTGCCATCAGGAGGGACTCTCCCACTGAAGCTTTCTTT. Its translation: CAIRRDSPTEAFF.

This clone showed up just a few times. CDR3 sequence reads: CASSELRFGNEQYF. The CDR3 DNA reads as TGTGCCAGCAGTGAACTACGGTTCGGGAACGAGCAGTACTTC. The chain carries TRBV27 and TRBJ2-7; tentatively, D is TRBD2 (5 bases). Germline V gene data show CDR1 as MNHEY and CDR2 as SMNVEV (reference sequence). The CDR3 is 14 residues long. Trimming pared 5 bases from V and 5 bases from J, leaving 16 bases between.